These T cell receptor beta chains were read from a single sample in a study of T cell responses to AZD1222 COVID-19 vaccine. Sequencing used immunoSEQ multiplex PCR; TCRdb keeps in-frame clones, though not all of them. The sample contains tens of thousands of clones, around 90% of which appear only once. The sequenced sample was peripheral blood, obtained on day 0 of AZD1222 vaccination. These receptor sequences come from an adult in good health. Each CDR3 is given with its conserved first and last residue. Fields, in order: J gene, clone size, V gene, D gene, CDR3 protein, CDR3 DNA. The D gene is left open where the match is weak. Clone size is stated in some rows and not others, as once, few, many or a class when expanded.

TRBJ1-1 NA TRBV27 NA CASSLRRMNTEAFF TGTGCCAGCAGTTTAAGGAGAATGAACACTGAAGCTTTCTTT
TRBJ1-2 NA TRBV19 NA CASSIIPMESKYGYTF TGTGCCAGTAGTATAATACCCATGGAGTCTAAGTATGGCTACACCTTC
TRBJ1-1 NA TRBV11-2 NA CASSFAGPNTEAFF TGTGCCAGCAGCTTTGCAGGGCCGAACACTGAAGCTTTCTTT
TRBJ2-7 NA TRBV6-5 TRBD2 CASRTSGGTPYEQYF TGTGCCAGCAGAACTAGCGGGGGAACTCCCTACGAGCAGTACTTC
TRBJ1-4 NA TRBV24-1 NA CATSDGRENEKLFF TGTGCCACCAGTGACGGGAGGGAAAATGAAAAACTGTTTTTT
TRBJ2-4 NA TRBV5-1 NA CASSPNLGRAIQYF TGCGCCAGCAGCCCGAACCTTGGTCGAGCCATTCAGTACTTC
TRBJ1-5 few TRBV6-1 NA CASSDTRNQPQHF TGTGCCAGCAGTGACACACGTAATCAGCCCCAGCATTTT
TRBJ1-2 once TRBV20-1 NA CSASQGNGYTF TGCAGTGCTAGCCAGGGGAATGGCTACACCTTC
TRBJ2-7 NA TRBV11-2 NA CASSARQGLTYEQYF TGTGCCAGCAGCGCAAGACAGGGACTAACCTACGAGCAGTACTTC
TRBJ2-3 NA TRBV19 NA CASSIRGSGISTDTQYF TGTGCCAGTAGTATACGGGGGAGCGGCATTAGCACAGATACGCAGTATTTT